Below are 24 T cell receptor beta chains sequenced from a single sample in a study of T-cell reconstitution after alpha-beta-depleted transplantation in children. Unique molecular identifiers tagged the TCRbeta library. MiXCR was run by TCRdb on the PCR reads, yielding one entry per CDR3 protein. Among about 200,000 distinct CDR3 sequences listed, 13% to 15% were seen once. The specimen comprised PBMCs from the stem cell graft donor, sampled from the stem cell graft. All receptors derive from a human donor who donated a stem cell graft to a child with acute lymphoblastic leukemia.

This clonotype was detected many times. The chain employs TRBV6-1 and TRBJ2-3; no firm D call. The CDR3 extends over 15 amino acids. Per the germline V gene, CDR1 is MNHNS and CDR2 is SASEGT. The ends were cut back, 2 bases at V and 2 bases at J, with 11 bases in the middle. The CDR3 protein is CASSEINSNTDTQYF. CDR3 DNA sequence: TGTGCCAGCAGTGAAATCAACTCCAACACAGATACGCAGTATTTT.

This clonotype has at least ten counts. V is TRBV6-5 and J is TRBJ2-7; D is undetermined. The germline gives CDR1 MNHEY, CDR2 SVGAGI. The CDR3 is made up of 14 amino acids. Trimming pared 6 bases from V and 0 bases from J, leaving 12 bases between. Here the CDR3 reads CASRFDLFSYEQYF. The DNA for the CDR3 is TGTGCCAGCAGATTCGACCTTTTCTCCTACGAGCAGTACTTC.

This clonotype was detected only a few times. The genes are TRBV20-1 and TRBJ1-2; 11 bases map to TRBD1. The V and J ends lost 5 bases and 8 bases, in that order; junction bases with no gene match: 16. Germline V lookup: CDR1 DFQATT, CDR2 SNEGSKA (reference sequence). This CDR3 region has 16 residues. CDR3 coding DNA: TGCAGTGCTTCCCCTTTGGACAGGGGGCGTCGTATGGGCTACACCTTC. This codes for CSASPLDRGRRMGYTF.

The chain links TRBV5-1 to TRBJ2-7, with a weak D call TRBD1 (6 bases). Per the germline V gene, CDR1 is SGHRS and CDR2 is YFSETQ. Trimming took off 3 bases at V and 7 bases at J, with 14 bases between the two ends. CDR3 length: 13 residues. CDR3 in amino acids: CASSSDSLGEQYF. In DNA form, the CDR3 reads TGCGCCAGCAGCTCGGACAGCCTCGGGGAGCAGTACTTC.

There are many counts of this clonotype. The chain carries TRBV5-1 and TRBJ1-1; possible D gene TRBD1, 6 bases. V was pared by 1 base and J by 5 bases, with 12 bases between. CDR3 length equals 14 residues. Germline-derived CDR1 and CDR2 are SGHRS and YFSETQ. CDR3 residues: CASSLTGLETEAFF. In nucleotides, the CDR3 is TGCGCCAGCAGCTTGACAGGGTTGGAGACTGAAGCTTTCTTT.

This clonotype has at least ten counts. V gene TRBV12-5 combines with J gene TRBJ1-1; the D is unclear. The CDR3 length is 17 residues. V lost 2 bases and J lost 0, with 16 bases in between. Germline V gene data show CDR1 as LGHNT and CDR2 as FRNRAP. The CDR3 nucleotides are TGTGCTAGTGGTTTGCTGCCTTTGTCAGCAATGAACACTGAAGCTTTCTTT. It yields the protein CASGLLPLSAMNTEAFF.

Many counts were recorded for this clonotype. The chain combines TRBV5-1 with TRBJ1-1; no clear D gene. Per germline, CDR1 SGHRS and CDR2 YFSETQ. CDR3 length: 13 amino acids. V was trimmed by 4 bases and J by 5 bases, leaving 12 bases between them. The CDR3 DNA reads TGCGCCAGCAGCATAACCACGGGGACTGAAGCTTTCTTT. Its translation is CASSITTGTEAFF.

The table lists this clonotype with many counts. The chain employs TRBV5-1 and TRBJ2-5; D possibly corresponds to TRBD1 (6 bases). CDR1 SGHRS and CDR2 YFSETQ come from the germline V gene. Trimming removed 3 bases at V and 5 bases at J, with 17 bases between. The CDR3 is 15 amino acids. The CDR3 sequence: CASSWGGDNYETQYF. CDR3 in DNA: TGCGCCAGCAGCTGGGGTGGGGACAACTACGAGACCCAGTACTTC. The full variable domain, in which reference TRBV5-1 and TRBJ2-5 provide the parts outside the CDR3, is KAGVTQTPRYLIKTRGQQVTLSCSPISGHRSVSWYQQTPGQGLQFLFEYFSETQRNKGNFPGRFSGRQFSNSRSEMNVSTLELGDSALYLCASSWGGDNYETQYFGPGTRLLVL.

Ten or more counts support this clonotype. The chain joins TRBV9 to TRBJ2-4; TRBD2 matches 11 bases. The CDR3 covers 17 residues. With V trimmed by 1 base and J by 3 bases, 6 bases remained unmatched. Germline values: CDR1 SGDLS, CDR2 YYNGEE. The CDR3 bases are TGTGCCAGCAGCGTAAATGGTGGGACTAGCGGCAAAAACATTCAGTACTTC. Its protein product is CASSVNGGTSGKNIQYF.

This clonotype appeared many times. CDR3 loop: CASSGEGTETQYF. The CDR3 region has the DNA TGTGCCAGCAGTGGGGAGGGGACAGAGACCCAGTACTTC. V gene TRBV25-1 combines with J gene TRBJ2-5; 7 bases align to TRBD2. This CDR3 is 13 amino acids long. Germline V gene sequence: CDR1 MGHDK, CDR2 SYGVNS. Trimming took 4 bases from V and 4 from J; bases not matched to a gene: 3.

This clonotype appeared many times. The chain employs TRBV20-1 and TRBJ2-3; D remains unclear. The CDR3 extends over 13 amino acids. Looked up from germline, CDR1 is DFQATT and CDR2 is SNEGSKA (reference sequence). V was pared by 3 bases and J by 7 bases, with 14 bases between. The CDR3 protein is CSASHPTSYTQYF. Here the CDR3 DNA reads TGCAGTGCTAGTCATCCAACTTCCTATACGCAGTATTTT.

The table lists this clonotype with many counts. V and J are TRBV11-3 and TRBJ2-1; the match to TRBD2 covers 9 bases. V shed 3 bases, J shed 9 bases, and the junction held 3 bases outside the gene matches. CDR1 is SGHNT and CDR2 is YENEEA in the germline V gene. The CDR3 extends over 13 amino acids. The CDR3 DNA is TGTGCCAGCAGCTTCAGCGGGAGGACTGAGCAGTTCTTC. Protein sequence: CASSFSGRTEQFF.

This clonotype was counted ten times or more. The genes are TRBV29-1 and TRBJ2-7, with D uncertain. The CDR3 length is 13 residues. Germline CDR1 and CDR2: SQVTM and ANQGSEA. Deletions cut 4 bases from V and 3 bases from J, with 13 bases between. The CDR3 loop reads CSVVSPASYEQYF. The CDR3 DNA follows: TGCAGCGTTGTATCCCCGGCGAGCTACGAGCAGTACTTC.

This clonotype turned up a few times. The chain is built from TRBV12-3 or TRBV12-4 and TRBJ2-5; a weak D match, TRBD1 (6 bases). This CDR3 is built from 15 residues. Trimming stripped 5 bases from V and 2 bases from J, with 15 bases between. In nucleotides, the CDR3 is TGTGCCAGCAGTCCTGATGAAGGGGGACAAGAGACCCAGTACTTC. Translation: CASSPDEGGQETQYF.

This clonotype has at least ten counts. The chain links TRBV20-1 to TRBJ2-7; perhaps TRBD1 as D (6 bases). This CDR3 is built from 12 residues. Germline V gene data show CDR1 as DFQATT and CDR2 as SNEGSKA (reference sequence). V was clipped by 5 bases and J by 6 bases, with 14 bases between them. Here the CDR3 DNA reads TGCAGTGCTCGAAAGGACAGCCCCGAGCAGTACTTC. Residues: CSARKDSPEQYF.

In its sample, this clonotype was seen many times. The CDR3 sequence is CASRPRAGGQETQYF. DNA of the CDR3: TGTGCCAGCAGGCCCCGAGCGGGAGGACAAGAGACCCAGTACTTC. This chain joins TRBV7-8 and TRBJ2-5, with TRBD2 matching 9 bases. The germline CDR1 and CDR2 sequences are SGHVS and FQNEAQ. V lost 6 bases, J lost 2 bases, and 7 bases stayed unmatched. The length of the CDR3 is 15 residues.

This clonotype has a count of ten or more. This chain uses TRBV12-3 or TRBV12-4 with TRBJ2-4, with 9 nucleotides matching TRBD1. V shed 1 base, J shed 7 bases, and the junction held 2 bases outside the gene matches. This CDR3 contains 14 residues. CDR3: CASSLVGQGNIQYF. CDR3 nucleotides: TGTGCCAGCAGTTTAGTGGGACAGGGTAACATTCAGTACTTC.

CDR3 region: CASSPRFRRLADSYNEQFF. The CDR3 coding sequence is TGTGCCAGCAGCCCTCGATTCCGGAGACTAGCGGACTCCTACAATGAGCAGTTCTTC. The chain joins TRBV7-2 to TRBJ2-1, with TRBD2 matching over 9 bases. The CDR3 loop spans 19 amino acids. CDR1 and CDR2 from the germline V gene are SGHTA and FQGNSA. V lost 5 bases and J lost 0; bases outside the gene matches: 14.

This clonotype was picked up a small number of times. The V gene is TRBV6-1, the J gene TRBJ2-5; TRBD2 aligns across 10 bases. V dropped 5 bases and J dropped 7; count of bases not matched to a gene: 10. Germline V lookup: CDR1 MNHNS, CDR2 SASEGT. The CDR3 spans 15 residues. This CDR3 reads CASSRTSGGGGTQYF. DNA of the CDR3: TGTGCCAGCAGTCGGACTAGCGGAGGGGGCGGGACCCAGTACTTC.

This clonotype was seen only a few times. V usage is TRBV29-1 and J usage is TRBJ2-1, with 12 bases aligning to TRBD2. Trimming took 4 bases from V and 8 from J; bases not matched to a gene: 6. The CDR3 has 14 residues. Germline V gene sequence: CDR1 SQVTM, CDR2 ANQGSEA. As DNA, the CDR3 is TGCAGCGTTGGCGCTAGCGGGAGGGCCTATGAGCAGTTCTTC. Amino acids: CSVGASGRAYEQFF.

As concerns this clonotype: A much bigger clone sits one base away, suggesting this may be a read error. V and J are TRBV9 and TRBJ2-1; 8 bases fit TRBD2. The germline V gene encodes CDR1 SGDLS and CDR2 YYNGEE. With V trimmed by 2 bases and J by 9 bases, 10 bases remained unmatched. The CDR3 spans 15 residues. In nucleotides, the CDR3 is TGTGCCAGCAGCGTGAGGCTAGCGGGCTCTTGTGAGCAGTTCTTC. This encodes CASSVRLAGSCEQFF.

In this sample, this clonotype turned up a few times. The CDR3 sequence: CSAREDRGTEAFF. CDR3 nucleotides: TGCAGTGCTAGAGAGGACAGGGGAACCGAAGCTTTCTTT. The genes are TRBV20-1 and TRBJ1-1; 9 bases are shared with TRBD1. The CDR3 contains 13 residues. CDR1 is DFQATT, CDR2 SNEGSKA, per germline (reference sequence). The ends lost 0 bases at V and 8 bases at J; junction bases unmatched: 4.

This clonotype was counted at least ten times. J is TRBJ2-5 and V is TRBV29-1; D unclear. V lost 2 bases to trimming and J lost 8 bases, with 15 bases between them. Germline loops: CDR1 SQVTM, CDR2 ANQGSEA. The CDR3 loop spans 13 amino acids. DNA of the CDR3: TGCAGCGTTGAAATCGGTGGAGCAAATACCCAGTACTTC. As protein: CSVEIGGANTQYF.

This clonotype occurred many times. CDR3 protein: CASSVEGGSWRNYNEQFF. CDR3 coding DNA: TGTGCCAGCAGCGTAGAGGGGGGGTCCTGGCGGAACTACAATGAGCAGTTCTTC. The genes are TRBV9 and TRBJ2-1; D possibly corresponds to TRBD2 (7 bases). This CDR3 has 18 amino acids. Per germline, CDR1 SGDLS and CDR2 YYNGEE. The V and J ends lost 0 bases and 3 bases respectively, with 19 bases between them.